This TCR beta chain was recovered during a study of T cell repertoires in cytomegalovirus infection (dated by TCRdb to the late 2010s). As for the study more broadly: Donor HLA type was relevant to the analysis, because carriage of CMV infection together with the matching HLA type was indicated by public TCR beta signatures.

The V and J ends are trimmed by 5 bases and 1 base, leaving 15 bases between them. CDR1 and CDR2 are read off the germline V gene (reference sequence) as SEHNR and FQNEAQ. The CDR3 sequence holds 15 residues, the cysteine and phenylalanine included. This entry keeps only the CDR3 DNA: 45 bases, framed from base 1. Only a few counts were recorded for this clonotype. Its cognate antigen has yet to be identified. No much larger clone exists at a distance of one base, and base qualities are not known. Sequenced using an Illumina HiSeq 1500. Clones were called with MiXCR by TCRdb after fastp trimmed the public reads at Q25, and only in-frame beta chains were retained. CDR3 protein duplicates are merged, each entry listing the most common genes and DNA. Counted in this sample were over 150,000 distinct CDR3 sequences; 17% of them appeared once. Roughly a quarter of the sample goes to the ten largest clones.

Overall results and qualifications from the work: The ex vivo response was dominated by HLA-C-restricted CMV-specific TCR beta clonotypes, which also provided the single most frequent clonotype in two of eight donors. Carriers of CMV infection plus the relevant HLA type were discriminated by the cumulative frequency of public TCR beta family members in the study cohort and in an independent approximately 360-donor cohort.

Sequencing used CD8+ T cells from PBMCs. The receptor's source is a human donor in good health (CMV status not recorded). Some clones in this sample may be carry-over from other donors' samples. The rearranged segments are TRBV7-9 and TRBJ2-7, with a tentative D gene TRBD2 over 6 matching bases. The nucleotide sequence reads TGTGCCAGCAGCCTGGCCAGGGCGGGATCCTACGAGCAGTACTTC. This yields the protein CASSLARAGSYEQYF.